A selection of T cell receptor beta chains follows, all from one sample in a study of identical twins. Each CDR3 protein gets one entry after TCRdb re-called the 5' RACE reads with MiXCR. The sample lists around 370,000 distinct CDR3 sequences; roughly 9% were seen once. Sequencing was performed on naive T cells sorted from blood. These TCRs come from a woman in her 50s in good health. Each CDR3 is given with its conserved first and last residue. The D gene is left open where the match is weak. The size field is filled for only some rows; it gives once, few, many or a size class.

many	TRBV10-3	TRBJ2-7	TRBD1	TGTGCCATCAGGCAGACAGGGGAGATCTACGAGCAGTACTTC	CAIRQTGEIYEQYF
many	TRBV5-1	TRBJ1-3	NA	TGCGCCAGCAGCCCCGGCTCCTCTGGAAACACCATATATTTT	CASSPGSSGNTIYF
many	TRBV20-1	TRBJ2-1	TRBD2	TGCAGTGCGCTGACTAGCGGGAGTATGCATGAGCAGTTCTTC	CSALTSGSMHEQFF
NA	TRBV15	TRBJ2-7	NA	TGTGCCACCAGCACTAGTCCGACCTACGAGCAGTACTTC	CATSTSPTYEQYF
NA	TRBV10-3	TRBJ2-1	TRBD2	TGTGCCATCAGCACCTTCAGCGGGAGTAACAATGAGCAGTTCTTC	CAISTFSGSNNEQFF
NA	TRBV20-1	TRBJ2-7	TRBD2	TGCAGTGCTAGAGGACTAGCGGCCTACGAGCAGTACTTC	CSARGLAAYEQYF
NA	TRBV20-1	TRBJ2-1	TRBD2	TGCAGTGCTAGGGGGACTAGCGAGTACAATGAGCAGTTCTTC	CSARGTSEYNEQFF
few	TRBV6-2/TRBV6-3	TRBJ2-5	TRBD2	TGTGCCAGCAGTCGGACTAGCGGGAGTCTCGGTGAGACCCAGTACTTC	CASSRTSGSLGETQYF
NA	TRBV11-3	TRBJ2-1	NA	TGTGCCAGCAGAATACAGGGTCAGGGATACAATGAGCAGTTCTTC	CASRIQGQGYNEQFF
many	TRBV5-1	TRBJ2-5	NA	TGCGCCAGCAGCTTGGACGCGGGAAGACAAGAGACCCAGTACTTC	CASSLDAGRQETQYF
NA	TRBV7-2	TRBJ2-3	NA	TGTGCCAGCAGCTTAAGTGGGAGTGCCCGCGCAGATACGCAGTATTTT	CASSLSGSARADTQYF